The present TCR beta chain was sequenced within a study of T cell responses to AZD1222 COVID-19 vaccine. The ends lost 4 bases at V and 3 bases at J; junction bases unmatched: 7. The CDR3 is 15 amino acids. Per germline, CDR1 MNHEY and CDR2 SVGAGI. Profiled with immunoSEQ multiplex PCR; TCRdb holds only in-frame clones, not every one. Among 130,000 or so clones listed, approximately 90% were seen once. This TCR was sampled from an adult who received the AZD1222 COVID-19 vaccine. The chain is built from TRBV6-5 and TRBJ1-1, with 8 positions matching TRBD1. The sequenced sample was peripheral blood, obtained 28 days after the second AZD1222 dose. CDR3 bases: TGTGCCAGCAGTTCAGGGGGCGCGTTGGACACTGAAGCTTTCTTT. Its translation: CASSSGGALDTEAFF.